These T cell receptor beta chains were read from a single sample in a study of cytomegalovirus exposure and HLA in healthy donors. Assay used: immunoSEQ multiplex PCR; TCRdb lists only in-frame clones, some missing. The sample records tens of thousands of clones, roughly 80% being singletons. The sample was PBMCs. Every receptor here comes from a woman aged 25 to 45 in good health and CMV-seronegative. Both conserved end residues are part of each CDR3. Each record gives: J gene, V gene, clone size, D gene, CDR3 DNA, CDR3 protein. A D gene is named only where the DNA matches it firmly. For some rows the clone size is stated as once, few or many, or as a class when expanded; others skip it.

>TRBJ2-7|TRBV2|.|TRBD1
TGTGCCAGCAGTGATAAGGGACAGGGAAACGAGCAGTACTTC
CASSDKGQGNEQYF
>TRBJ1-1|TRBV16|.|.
TGTGCCAGCAGCCACGGGACAGAAGCTTTCTTT
CASSHGTEAFF
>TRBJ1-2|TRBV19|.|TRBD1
TGTGCCAGTAGTCTCATGACAGGGGGAAATTATGGCTACACCTTC
CASSLMTGGNYGYTF
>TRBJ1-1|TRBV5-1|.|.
TGCGCCAGCAGCTTGACAGGGAAGGGCACTGAAGCTTTCTTT
CASSLTGKGTEAFF
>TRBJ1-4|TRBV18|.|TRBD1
TGTGCCAGCTCACCGGTGGAGGGGGCCACTAATGAAAAACTGTTTTTT
CASSPVEGATNEKLFF
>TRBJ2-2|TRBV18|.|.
TGTGCCAGCTCACCACCCGCAGATTTTAACACCGGGGAGCTGTTTTTT
CASSPPADFNTGELFF
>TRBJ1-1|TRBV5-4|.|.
TGTGCCAGCCTGAAGGGGCCCACTGAAGCTTTCTTT
CASLKGPTEAFF
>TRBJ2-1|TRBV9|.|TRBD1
TGTGCCAGCAGCGACCCGACAGGGGGCATGGGCAATGAGCAGTTCTTC
CASSDPTGGMGNEQFF
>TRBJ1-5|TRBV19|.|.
TGTGCCAGTAGACGACAGGCTAGCAATCAGCCCCAGCATTTT
CASRRQASNQPQHF
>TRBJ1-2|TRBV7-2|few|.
TGTGCCAGCAGCTTCCAGGGAGGGGGTGACTATGGCTACACCTTC
CASSFQGGGDYGYTF